The 9 T cell receptor beta chains below all came from one sample that was sequenced in a study of T cell repertoires in cytomegalovirus infection (dated by TCRdb to the late 2010s). TCRdb records Illumina HiSeq 1500 as the sequencer. TCRdb redid the processing of the public reads, applying fastp at Q25 and MiXCR, and retained in-frame beta chains. For every CDR3 protein sequence, its rows merge into one entry that carries the most common genes and DNA. Across this sample there are approximately 500,000 distinct CDR3 sequences, with about 15% seen only once. Roughly a quarter of the sample comes from the top ten. Sequenced sample: CD8+ T cells from PBMCs. These receptors came from a human donor in good health (CMV status not recorded). Some clones in this sample may be carry-over from other donors' samples.

This clonotype was seen more than once but under ten times. The rearrangement links TRBV27 to TRBJ2-1; TRBD2 matches at 8 bases. CDR1 is MNHEY and CDR2 is SMNVEV in the germline V gene (reference sequence). CDR3 length: 14 amino acids. The J segment lost 3 bases and the V segment lost 8 bases, leaving 6 bases of the junction unmatched. CDR3 in DNA: TGTGCCAGCTGTCCGGGAGGGAACTACAATGAGCAGTTCTTC. Translating gives CASCPGGNYNEQFF.

The chain has TRBV29-1 and TRBJ2-1; 9 bases are shared with TRBD2. CDR1 and CDR2 (germline): SQVTM, ANQGSEA. The J segment lost 5 bases and the V segment lost 5 bases, leaving 10 bases of the junction unmatched. The CDR3 length is 15 residues. CDR3 nucleotide sequence: TGCAGCGTTTGGAATAGGACTAGCGTAAACAATGAGCAGTTCTTC. Protein sequence: CSVWNRTSVNNEQFF.

The sample holds many counts of this clonotype. CDR3 DNA: TGTGCCAGTAGTATTCGGTGGACTAGCCTCGACAATGAGCAGTTCTTC. This sequence encodes CASSIRWTSLDNEQFF. V is TRBV19 and J is TRBJ2-1, with 8 bases identical to TRBD2. Germline CDR1 LNHDA, CDR2 SQIVND (reference sequence). CDR3 length equals 16 residues. Trimming cost V 3 bases and J 5 bases; bases outside gene matches: 9.

The table lists this clonotype with a few counts. The gene calls are TRBV6-6 and TRBJ1-2; D not resolved. The CDR3 has 14 residues. Germline-derived CDR1 and CDR2 are MNHNY and SVGAGI (reference sequence). Deletions cut 6 bases from V and 6 bases from J, with 17 bases between. As DNA, the CDR3 is TGTGCCAGCAGCCCCTGGCCTCAAGGAAATGGCTACACCTTC. Residues: CASSPWPQGNGYTF.

This clonotype showed up many times. The chain links TRBV7-3 to TRBJ2-7; D unclear. Trimming cost V 0 bases and J 5 bases, with 14 bases left between them. CDR1 SGHTA and CDR2 FQGTGA come from the germline V gene. The CDR3 extends over 15 amino acids. The CDR3 reads CASSLTPWPPHEQYF. DNA of the CDR3: TGTGCCAGCAGCTTAACGCCCTGGCCGCCCCACGAGCAGTACTTC.

This clonotype was found a few times. CDR3 nucleotides: TGTGCCAGCAGCGAATTGGGGGGGGGTGTGAACACTGAAGCTTTCTTT. Translation gives CASSELGGGVNTEAFF. The rearrangement uses TRBV9 and TRBJ1-1; D perhaps matches TRBD1 (5 bases). V was clipped by 3 bases and J by 0 bases, with 15 bases between them. CDR1 is SGDLS and CDR2 is YYNGEE in the germline V gene. The CDR3 extends over 16 amino acids.

The J gene is TRBJ2-3, the V gene TRBV7-9, with TRBD2 identical over 8 bases. V lost 5 bases, J lost 2 bases, and 12 bases stayed unmatched. Germline V gene sequence: CDR1 SEHNR, CDR2 FQNEAQ (reference sequence). The CDR3 loop spans 17 amino acids. The CDR3 sequence: CASSPTLLAGATDTQYF. The DNA of the CDR3 is TGTGCCAGCAGCCCAACTCTGCTAGCGGGCGCCACAGATACGCAGTATTTT.

The chain uses TRBV5-6 and TRBJ2-1; 9 nucleotides align to TRBD1. Germline loops: CDR1 SGHDT, CDR2 YYEEEE. Germline trimming cut 0 bases from V and 6 bases from J; bases unmatched to any gene: 4. The CDR3 length is 15 residues. This CDR3 reads CASSLGGTGSNEQFF. CDR3 sequence (DNA): TGTGCCAGCAGCTTGGGTGGGACAGGGAGCAATGAGCAGTTCTTC.

This clonotype was counted only a few times. The rearrangement uses TRBV27 and TRBJ1-1; TRBD1 might be the D (6 bases). Per the germline V gene, CDR1 is MNHEY and CDR2 is SMNVEV (reference sequence). V lost 6 bases and J lost 12, with 23 bases in between. This CDR3 region has 14 residues. DNA for the CDR3: TGTGCCAGCAGCGACCTACAGGGTAGTGCAAAATCTTTCTTT. It is translated as CASSDLQGSAKSFF.